These 4 T cell receptor beta chains were all obtained from the same sample, sequenced in a study of cytomegalovirus exposure and HLA in healthy donors. The primer mix had 60 Vbeta and 13 Jbeta primers. Sequencing was performed with immunoSEQ multiplex PCR; in TCRdb, only in-frame clones are kept and a portion is missing. The sample shows 90,000 to 120,000 clones, approximately 73% of them seen only once. Sample: PBMCs. The receptors originated from a man aged 30 to 39 in good health and CMV-seronegative.

This rearrangement joins TRBV7-9 to TRBJ1-1, with 7 bases fitting TRBD1. The CDR3 totals 19 residues. The V and J ends lost 7 bases and 1 base, in that order; junction bases with no gene match: 21. Germline values: CDR1 SEHNR, CDR2 FQNEAQ (reference sequence). As DNA, the CDR3 is TGTGCCAGCACCTCATTCTGGGGACTAGCGGGACAGAGGAACACTGAAGCTTTCTTT. Its translation is CASTSFWGLAGQRNTEAFF. Using reference TRBV7-9 and TRBJ1-1 for the parts outside the CDR3, the full variable domain is DTGVSQNPRHKITKRGQNVTFRCDPISEHNRLYWYRQTLGQGPEFLTYFQNEAQLEKSRLLSDRFSAERPKGSFSTLEIQRTEQGDSAMYLCASTSFWGLAGQRNTEAFFGQGTRLTVV.

The chain combines TRBV12-5 with TRBJ1-2; D may be TRBD1 (5 bases). CDR1 and CDR2 (germline): LGHNT, FRNRAP. Trimming shortened V by 1 base and J by 4 bases, and 19 bases separated the two germline ends. This CDR3 spans 17 amino acids. The CDR3 reads CASGLGMTAPDLYGYTF. The CDR3 region has the DNA TGTGCTAGTGGTTTGGGGATGACAGCCCCCGACCTCTATGGCTACACCTTC.

V gene TRBV2 combines with J gene TRBJ2-7; 8 bases match TRBD1. CDR1 is SNHLY and CDR2 is FYNNEI in the germline V gene. The V gene end was trimmed by 7 bases and the J gene end by 5 bases; junction bases not matched to a gene: 10. The CDR3 contains 14 residues. In DNA, the CDR3 is TGTGCCAGCACGCCGGACAGGGTGGTACACGAGCAGTACTTC. Translating gives CASTPDRVVHEQYF.

This chain links TRBV7-3 with TRBJ2-2; D perhaps matches TRBD2 (6 bases). Per the germline V gene, CDR1 is SGHTA and CDR2 is FQGTGA. V gave up 5 bases and J gave up 4 bases, with 14 bases separating them. This CDR3 has 15 amino acids. DNA for the CDR3: TGTGCCAGCAGCCCAGGAGGGGTTGGCACCGGGGAGCTGTTTTTT. Residues: CASSPGGVGTGELFF.